The clone carrying this T cell receptor (beta chain) was counted ten times or more. CDR1 and CDR2 (germline): SNHLY, FYNNEI. V dropped 4 bases and J dropped 2 bases, with 11 bases sitting between them. The CDR3 sequence is 14 residues long. MiXCR, applied by TCRdb to the 5' RACE reads, yields one record per CDR3 protein. The sample holds hundreds of thousands of distinct CDR3 sequences, roughly 7% seen once. These data belong to a study of identical twins. The same sample was also studied in work on yellow fever vaccine responses in identical twins. As reported in that work: Vaccine-induced T cell responses in twins were reportedly observed to appear partly convergent, partly personalized.

This sequence was found in a woman between 18 and 29 years old in good health. The material sequenced was memory (CD45RO+) T cells sorted from blood. The rearrangement uses TRBV2 and TRBJ2-5, with D hard to call. CDR3 residues: CASSGNSPQETQYF. CDR3 DNA: TGTGCCAGCAGTGGAAACAGCCCACAAGAGACCCAGTACTTC.